This record covers a single TCR beta chain. Its specificity is unknown. V lost 5 bases to trimming and J lost 6 bases; unmatched junction nucleotides: 12. CDR3 length: 15 residues. Germline values: CDR1 MGHRA, CDR2 YSYEKL. Time point reported: after neoadjuvant nivolumab, at surgical resection. The data were obtained in a study of neoadjuvant anti-PD-1 for oral cavity cancer. Points from the study as a whole: Pretreatment Treg/Th17 ratio correlated inversely with post-treatment tumor clonality.

Data came from immunoSEQ multiplex PCR; TCRdb stores just in-frame clones and leaves some out. The sample has some 15,000 clones, 35% to 40% seen once. The sample here was tumor tissue, taken after nivolumab (anti-PD-1) treatment. This TCR was sampled from a person aged 35-80 years with oral cavity squamous cell carcinoma. The chain uses TRBV4-1 and TRBJ1-1; 7 bases map to TRBD1. The CDR3 DNA is TGCGCCAGCAGCGCCCATAGACAGGGTGAGTCTGAAGCTTTCTTT. Translated: CASSAHRQGESEAFF.